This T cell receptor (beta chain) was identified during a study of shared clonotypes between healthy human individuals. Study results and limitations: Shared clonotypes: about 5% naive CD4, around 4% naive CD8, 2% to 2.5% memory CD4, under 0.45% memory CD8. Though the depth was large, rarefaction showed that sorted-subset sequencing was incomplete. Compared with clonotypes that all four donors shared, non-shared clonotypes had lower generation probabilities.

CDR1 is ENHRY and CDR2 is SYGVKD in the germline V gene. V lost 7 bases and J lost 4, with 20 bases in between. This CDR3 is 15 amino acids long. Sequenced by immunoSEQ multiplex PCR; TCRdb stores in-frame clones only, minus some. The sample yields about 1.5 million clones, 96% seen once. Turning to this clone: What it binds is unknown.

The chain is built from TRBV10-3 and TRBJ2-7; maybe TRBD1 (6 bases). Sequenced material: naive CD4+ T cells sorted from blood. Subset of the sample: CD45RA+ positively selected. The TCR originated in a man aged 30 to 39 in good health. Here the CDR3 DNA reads TGTGCCATCACCAAAGTGACAGGCGTCGGATACGAGCAGTACTTC. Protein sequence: CAITKVTGVGYEQYF.